This T cell receptor (beta chain) was sequenced for a study of identical twins. General study findings and limits: The study reached conclusions through statistical analysis that was cross-sectional, not following the same donors. Those out-of-frame alpha sequences shared by twins showed an excess of low generation probability.

This clonotype has a count of ten or more. What it binds is not known. TCRdb reanalysed the 5' RACE reads using MiXCR and keeps one entry per CDR3 protein. The sample has some 660,000 distinct CDR3 sequences; around 8.6% are singletons. V was pared by 5 bases and J by 2 bases, with 3 bases of the junction left unmatched. Germline-derived CDR1 and CDR2 are SGHRS and YFSETQ. The CDR3 length is 15 residues. The data were also submitted as part of a second study, on yellow fever vaccine responses in identical twins.

J is TRBJ2-3 and V is TRBV5-1; the match to TRBD2 covers 12 bases. Sequencing used PBMCs. The receptor comes from a woman under 30 in good health. The CDR3 DNA follows: TGCGCCAGCAGTTGGACTAGCGGGATCACAGATACGCAGTATTTT. Translation gives CASSWTSGITDTQYF. The complete variable domain, with remaining parts taken from reference TRBV5-1 and TRBJ2-3, reads KAGVTQTPRYLIKTRGQQVTLSCSPISGHRSVSWYQQTPGQGLQFLFEYFSETQRNKGNFPGRFSGRQFSNSRSEMNVSTLELGDSALYLCASSWTSGITDTQYFGPGTRLTVL.